Sequencing of this T cell receptor beta chain was carried out in a study of patients and donors after allogeneic stem cell transplantation. CDR3 size: 16 residues. Germline values: CDR1 DFQATT, CDR2 SNEGSKA (reference sequence). V shed 6 bases and J 5 bases; nucleotides not matched to a gene: 10. TCRdb fed the RT-PCR reads into MiXCR, producing one record per CDR3 protein. The sample gives roughly 960,000 distinct CDR3 sequences, roughly 18% of which show up once; about 6% is in the top ten. Sample: blood, either unsorted or a sorted T cell fraction (not recorded which). The rearrangement uses TRBV20-1 and TRBJ2-1, with TRBD2 matching over 13 bases. The sequence was obtained from a human donor who was either an allogeneic HSCT recipient or a stem cell or donor lymphocyte infusion donor (not recorded which). It is not recorded whose cells these are; they may come from a transplant donor. CDR3 coding DNA: TGCAGTGCCCCTAGGACTAGCGGGAGACTCCACAATGAGCAGTTCTTC. Translating gives CSAPRTSGRLHNEQFF.